This T cell receptor (beta chain) was documented in a study of beta chain features in type 1 diabetes (dated by TCRdb to 2016 to 2019). Regarding the research as a whole: No differences in mean age, gender distribution, total cell number or subset yield were found between patients and healthy donors. Across all samples, 107,917,701 sorted cells were examined, and cell number per subset correlated strongly with RNA yield. In the study, TCRB repertoires of sorted circulating CD4+ T cell subsets from recently diagnosed type 1 diabetes patients were compared with those of matched healthy donors. Whereas all 30 or so donors provided naive and central memory subsets, regulatory and stem cell-like memory subsets were isolated from just 8 patients and about eight healthy donors. Beyond this particular receptor, the publication reports: Because cDNA rather than genomic DNA was sequenced, highly expressing activated cells could have been over-represented, although no difference in activation and CD3 levels was found between groups. Naive, central memory and regulatory TCRB repertoires appeared to be more alike among patients than among healthy donors. Because small numbers of individuals were included in the HLA sub-analyses, any influence of HLA type on TCRB rearrangement was left unresolved. Type 1 diabetes patients showed a moderate but significant shortening of TCRB CDR3 length in all four CD4+ subsets. Patients with type 1 diabetes made fewer insertions and deleted more nucleotides at VDJ recombination sites, implying thymic rearrangement abnormalities. Shorter templates might have been favored by PCR, but patient and control samples were amplified and corrected together, so both groups would have been affected equally by any skew.

A single peripheral blood draw of roughly 0.11 L on average was collected from each donor into heparinised tubes. A BD FACSAria II and a panel including CD45RO, CCR7, CD25, CD127, CD95 and CD27 were used to sort naive, central memory, regulatory and stem cell-like memory CD4+ T cells. Every sorted population had a purity above 98%. PBMCs were separated immediately by Lymphoprep density gradient centrifugation and were stained directly, without being cultured. Samples were stained and sorted in pairs, with one healthy donor and one patient per experiment, so that batch effects were minimized. In its sample, this clone was seen a few times. Its antigen has not been determined. No base-level quality is on record; no much larger clone is a single base apart. V was cut back by 3 bases and J by 5 bases, leaving a gap of 10 bases between them. The CDR3 runs 14 amino acids, cysteine and phenylalanine included. Of the read, only the CDR3 DNA is kept; its 42 bases are in frame from base 1. CDR1 and CDR2, per the germline V gene, are SGHAT and FQNNGV.

The entire amount of isolated RNA was reverse transcribed using the High Capacity cDNA Reverse Transcription Kit, so the sequenced TCRB transcripts were expressed ones. Naive, central memory and regulatory T cell samples underwent deep immunoSEQ sequencing, averaging roughly 3.5 million total reads per sample. Sorted cells were lysed in RLT buffer, and RNA was extracted using DNase-treated RNeasy Micro or Mini kits according to cell number. To prevent cross-contamination, every cell subset was processed on its own, while patient and healthy donor samples were processed together. TCRB sequences were amplified from cDNA with the immunoSEQ multiplex PCR, producing 87-bp fragments spanning the CDR3 region. The amplicons were sequenced using the Illumina HiSeq platform. As for the original processing: Synthetic template baselines were used to correct PCR bias computationally, reads within Hamming distance 2 were collapsed, and singletons that could not be merged were discarded. By aligning reads against IMGT, V, D and J genes, CDR3 length, and insertions or deletions at six rearrangement sites were assigned. Within each subset, clonotype counts were normalized to the number of sorted cells before true diversity and Gini coefficients were calculated with the tcR R package. The overlap coefficient, calculated on TCRB nucleotide sequences, was used to quantify repertoire sharing. TCRdb limited this immuneACCESS table to in-frame rearrangements with V and J called. A share of clones is missing; checked studies link under half to unresolved V genes, and the rest is unexplained. That table furnishes V, J and clone size, whereas the DNA furnished D and trimming. This sample comprises roughly 300,000 clones, under 8.5% of them detected only once. Of the sample, around 0.45% falls within the top ten clones.

Material for sequencing was central memory CD4+ T cells from blood. The source is a woman younger than 35 in good health. The rearranged segments are TRBV11-2 and TRBJ1-4, and perhaps TRBD1 as D gene, on 5 matching bases. The nucleotide sequence reads as follows: TGTGCCAGCAGCTTTTACAGGTCCAATGAAAAACTGTTTTTT. The resulting protein is CASSFYRSNEKLFF.